Listed below are T cell receptor beta chains from one sample, sequenced in a study of T cell responses to AZD1222 COVID-19 vaccine. Data came from immunoSEQ multiplex PCR; TCRdb stores just in-frame clones and leaves some out. The sample comprises fewer than 120,000 clones, about 88% of which are singletons, and around 1.5% rests with the top ten. The source was peripheral blood, collected on day 0 of AZD1222 vaccination. These TCRs come from an adult in good health. CDR3s include the opening cysteine and the closing phenylalanine or tryptophan. A D gene is named only where the DNA matches it firmly. Clone size is given for some rows only: seen once, a few or many times, or a class if the clone is expanded.

v_gene	abundance	d_gene	j_gene	CDR3nt	CDR3aa
TRBV6-2/TRBV6-3	NA	NA	TRBJ2-1	TGTGCCAGCAGCGTCAACAATGAGCAGTTCTTC	CASSVNNEQFF
TRBV11-3	NA	NA	TRBJ1-3	TGTGCCAGCAGCTTTGTCCCTGGAAACACCATATATTTT	CASSFVPGNTIYF
TRBV10-2	NA	NA	TRBJ1-5	TGCGCCAGCAGTGAGATTGGAGGACAGCCCCAGCATTTT	CASSEIGGQPQHF
TRBV19	NA	NA	TRBJ1-2	TGTGCCAGTACCCAGGCAGGGTCAGGTGGCTACACCTTC	CASTQAGSGGYTF
TRBV2	NA	NA	TRBJ2-1	TGTGCCAGCAGGGAATACAATGAGCAGTTCTTC	CASREYNEQFF
TRBV7-6	NA	TRBD1	TRBJ1-1	TGTGCCAGCAGCCCCGACAGGGGGAACACTGAAGCTTTCTTT	CASSPDRGNTEAFF
TRBV3-1/TRBV3-2	NA	TRBD1	TRBJ1-6	TGTGCGTCCGGGACAGGTCTATCACCCCTCCACTTT	CASGTGLSPLHF
TRBV30	once	TRBD2	TRBJ2-1	TGTGCCTCGCTAGGCGGGAGTAGCTACAATGAGCAGTTCTTC	CASLGGSSYNEQFF
TRBV30	NA	TRBD1	TRBJ1-3	TGTGCCTGGGGGAATACAGGGGGTTATGGAAACACCATATATTTT	CAWGNTGGYGNTIYF
TRBV19	NA	NA	TRBJ2-2	TGTGCCAGTACCGGACTTAGAAACACCGGGGAGCTGTTTTTT	CASTGLRNTGELFF
TRBV10-2	NA	TRBD2	TRBJ2-5	TGCGCCAGCAGTGAGGACGGGGGAGGGGAGACCCAGTACTTC	CASSEDGGGETQYF
TRBV4-1	NA	NA	TRBJ1-2	TGCGCCAGCAGCCAAGAGACACCAGCTAACTATGGCTACACCTTC	CASSQETPANYGYTF
TRBV18	NA	TRBD1	TRBJ1-2	TGTGCCAGCTCACCGGACAGGTATGGCTACACCTTC	CASSPDRYGYTF
TRBV5-1	NA	NA	TRBJ2-3	TGCGCCAGCAGCTTCGGCGCGGGGGCCAGCACAGATACGCAGTATTTT	CASSFGAGASTDTQYF
TRBV7-8	NA	NA	TRBJ1-2	TGTGCCAGCAGCTTAAGTATCGGGCTCTATGGCTACACCTTC	CASSLSIGLYGYTF
TRBV18	once	NA	TRBJ1-1	TGTGCCAGCTCACCACCCGACAGGCCAACCCCGGGGGCTTTCTTT	CASSPPDRPTPGAFF
TRBV29-1	NA	TRBD2	TRBJ2-1	TGCAGCGTGAAGCGGGAGACTCCGAATGAGCAGTTCTTC	CSVKRETPNEQFF
TRBV5-1	NA	TRBD1	TRBJ1-2	TGCGCCAGCCGATCTATGACAGGGGATACGAGTGGCTACACCTTC	CASRSMTGDTSGYTF
TRBV7-9	NA	NA	TRBJ2-7	TGTGCCAGCACCCAACTGGGCTACGAGCAGTACTTC	CASTQLGYEQYF
TRBV6-5	NA	NA	TRBJ1-1	TGTGCCAGCAGGGCAGGCCGAAACACTGAAGCTTTCTTT	CASRAGRNTEAFF
TRBV5-8	NA	NA	TRBJ2-4	TGTGCCAGCAGCTTGAGCCAGAAGGAGTACTTC	CASSLSQKEYF
TRBV18	NA	TRBD1	TRBJ1-1	TGTGCCAGCTCGCGACTAGGGGGCGCGACCACTGAAGCTTTCTTT	CASSRLGGATTEAFF
TRBV7-2	NA	NA	TRBJ2-1	TGTGCCAGCAGCTTGCCGGGGTTATGGAATGAGCAGTTCTTC	CASSLPGLWNEQFF
TRBV2	once	NA	TRBJ2-1	TGTGCCAGCAGTGAACGGGGTATAGGGTACAATGAGCAGTTCTTC	CASSERGIGYNEQFF
TRBV5-1	NA	NA	TRBJ2-3	TGCGCCAGCAGCACTGGACTCTCTAGCACAGATACGCAGTATTTT	CASSTGLSSTDTQYF
TRBV5-5	NA	NA	TRBJ1-1	TGTGCCAGCAGCGCGGGACACGACTTGAACACTGAAGCTTTCTTT	CASSAGHDLNTEAFF
TRBV5-4	NA	TRBD1	TRBJ1-5	TGTGCCAGCAGCTTGCAGGGGGCCACCAATCAGCCCCAGCATTTT	CASSLQGATNQPQHF
TRBV7-8	NA	NA	TRBJ2-3	TGTGCCAGCAGCTTAAAGGGCGTCAACACAGATACGCAGTATTTT	CASSLKGVNTDTQYF
TRBV11-2	NA	NA	TRBJ2-1	TGTGCCAGCAGCTTTAGCGGAAGTCACTTTGAGCAGTTCTTC	CASSFSGSHFEQFF
TRBV30	NA	NA	TRBJ1-1	TGTGCCTGGAGTGTACTGCGGAACACTGAAGCTTTCTTT	CAWSVLRNTEAFF
TRBV10-3	NA	TRBD1	TRBJ1-1	TGTGCCATCAGTCAGGGACAGGGGAAGGGGAACACTGAAGCTTTCTTT	CAISQGQGKGNTEAFF
TRBV6-5	NA	NA	TRBJ1-5	TGTGCCAGCAGTCAAACAGGGTGGGGACAGCCCCAGCATTTT	CASSQTGWGQPQHF
TRBV5-6	NA	NA	TRBJ2-1	TGTGCCAGCAGCTTGGAGGATGAGCAGTTCTTC	CASSLEDEQFF
TRBV14	NA	NA	TRBJ2-1	TGTGCCAGCAGCCAAAGGTCGGCTTGGTCAAATGAGCAGTTCTTC	CASSQRSAWSNEQFF
TRBV11-3	NA	NA	TRBJ2-7	TGTGCCAGCAGCCCCCGGAGAGGGAGTAGCGACGAGCAGTACTTC	CASSPRRGSSDEQYF
TRBV5-6	NA	NA	TRBJ2-7	TGTGCCAGCAGCGGTACGCGGGGCTACGAGCAGTACTTC	CASSGTRGYEQYF
TRBV2	NA	NA	TRBJ2-1	TGTGCCAGCAGTGAAACGCAAACTAACCTCGGGCACAATGAGCAGTTCTTC	CASSETQTNLGHNEQFF
TRBV4-1	NA	NA	TRBJ2-5	TGCGCCAGCAGCCAAGAGGGTACGATCGGTGAGACCCAGTACTTC	CASSQEGTIGETQYF
TRBV5-1	NA	TRBD1	TRBJ2-5	TGCGCCAGCAGCCCCCTTGGACAGGGGGTAGAGACCCAGTACTTC	CASSPLGQGVETQYF
TRBV18	NA	TRBD1	TRBJ1-5	TGTGCCAGCTCACGGACAGGGACTGAGCCCCAGCATTTT	CASSRTGTEPQHF
TRBV5-4	NA	TRBD1	TRBJ2-3	TGTGCCAGCAGCCCGCAGACAGGGGGAACAGATACGCAGTATTTT	CASSPQTGGTDTQYF
TRBV5-1	NA	NA	TRBJ1-3	TGCGCCAGCAGCGCCGCGGGTGTTGAGTCTGGAAACACCATATATTTT	CASSAAGVESGNTIYF
TRBV18	NA	NA	TRBJ1-2	TGTGCCAGCTCCGCAGTCGGGGAGGGAAACTATGGCTACACCTTC	CASSAVGEGNYGYTF